The present T cell receptor (beta chain) was sequenced within a study of shared clonotypes between healthy human individuals. Note on this clone: The antigen is unknown.

General study results and limits: Clonotypes shared by all four sorted-subset donors had higher generation probabilities than non-shared clonotypes.

Method: immunoSEQ multiplex PCR; TCRdb's copy keeps in-frame clones and lacks some. This sample has about 2.5 million clones, with under 95% found just once. V was pared by 2 bases and J by 3 bases, with 13 bases between. The germline V gene has CDR1 KGHSH and CDR2 LQKENI. The CDR3 extends over 15 amino acids. Input material: naive CD4+ T cells from PBMCs. Stated subset: CD45RA+ positively selected. This receptor was taken from a man younger than 30 in good health. Some clones in this sample may be carry-over from other donors' samples. The V call is TRBV18, the J call TRBJ1-1, with D possibly matching TRBD1 (5 bases). CDR3 sequence: CASSPYGGGDTEAFF. The DNA of the CDR3 is TGTGCCAGCTCACCATATGGAGGAGGGGACACTGAAGCTTTCTTT. Full variable domain (outside the CDR3, taken from reference TRBV18 and TRBJ1-1): NAGVMQNPRHLVRRRGQEARLRCSPMKGHSHVYWYRQLPEEGLKFMVYLQKENIIDESGMPKERFSAEFPKEGPSILRIQQVVRGDSAAYFCASSPYGGGDTEAFFGQGTRLTVV.